These T cell receptor beta chains were read from a single sample in a study of memory CD4+ T cells and cytomegalovirus serostatus. Only in-frame clones appear in the TCRdb table, and some are missing; sequencing was by immunoSEQ multiplex PCR. The data contain tens of thousands of clones, about 79% of them singletons. Sequenced material: memory CD4+ T cells from blood. These receptor sequences come from an adult in good health and CMV-seronegative. The CDR3 runs from the conserved cysteine through the conserved F or W. A D gene is named only where the DNA matches it firmly. A row's size may be missing; if present it is once, few, many or a size class.

TRBD2,NA,TRBV5-1,TRBJ2-1,TGCGCCAGCAGCATAGATCCGGGACTAGGCTCAAGTGAGCAGTTCTTC,CASSIDPGLGSSEQFF
NA,NA,TRBV10-3,TRBJ1-1,TGTGCCACCGTCGGGCAGATGAACACTGAAGCTTTCTTT,CATVGQMNTEAFF
NA,NA,TRBV4-2,TRBJ2-7,TGTGCCAGCAGCCATCCAATAAAGGGTTACGAGCAGTACTTC,CASSHPIKGYEQYF
NA,NA,TRBV28,TRBJ1-2,TGTGCCAGCAGTTCCGAACCCAGGGGTGGCTACACCTTC,CASSSEPRGGYTF
TRBD1,NA,TRBV6-6,TRBJ1-1,TGTGCCAGCAGCAGGGGGTTTGGGAACACTGAAGCTTTCTTT,CASSRGFGNTEAFF
TRBD2,NA,TRBV30,TRBJ2-3,TGTGCCTGGAGTGTACTGCGGCTAGCGGGGGGGCTACCCACAGATACGCAGTATTTT,CAWSVLRLAGGLPTDTQYF
NA,NA,TRBV27,TRBJ1-1,TGTGCCAGCAGTTCACAGCAGAACACTGAAGCTTTCTTT,CASSSQQNTEAFF
TRBD1,NA,TRBV5-5,TRBJ1-5,TGTGCCAGCAGTTCCCTACAGGGGGCAGGGGGGAGCAATCAGCCCCAGCATTTT,CASSSLQGAGGSNQPQHF
NA,NA,TRBV2,TRBJ1-2,TGTGCCAGCTCGGGGTTAAACTATGGCTACACCTTC,CASSGLNYGYTF
TRBD2,NA,TRBV14,TRBJ2-5,TGTGCCAGCAGCCAAGTAGTGGGACTAGCTGTGGAGACCCAGTACTTC,CASSQVVGLAVETQYF
TRBD2,NA,TRBV18,TRBJ2-3,TGTGCCAGCTCACTCGAAAATCCGTCTGGCGGGGGTACGCAGTATTTT,CASSLENPSGGGTQYF
NA,once,TRBV19,TRBJ2-1,TGTGCCAGTAGGGCGATAACGGGCGGCGGGTACAATGAGCAGTTCTTC,CASRAITGGGYNEQFF
NA,NA,TRBV5-1,TRBJ2-3,TGCGCCAGCAGCCCAACTAGCACAGATACGCAGTATTTT,CASSPTSTDTQYF
NA,NA,TRBV6-5,TRBJ1-2,TGTGCCAGCAGTTATTGGGGTGACTCAGAGTATGGCTACACCTTC,CASSYWGDSEYGYTF
NA,NA,TRBV5-1,TRBJ2-2,TGCGCCAGCAGCTCGGTAGCGGTTCTTCGGTCGGGCACCGGGGAGCTGTTTTTT,CASSSVAVLRSGTGELFF
NA,NA,TRBV4-2,TRBJ2-5,TGTGCCAGCAGCCAAGAAAAAGGGGGGGGTTTCCAAGAGACCCAGTACTTC,CASSQEKGGGFQETQYF
NA,NA,TRBV2,TRBJ1-2,TGTGCCAGCGCCTACAGTTCTGCTGATGGCTACACCTTC,CASAYSSADGYTF
NA,NA,TRBV2,TRBJ1-1,TGTGCCAGCAGGTTGAGCCCCGGAGCCAACACTGAAGCTTTCTTT,CASRLSPGANTEAFF
TRBD1,NA,TRBV12-5,TRBJ1-5,TGTGCTAGTGGTTTTAATAGCCCCCTTTGGGACAGGGGGCTTGGCAATCAGCCCCAGCATTTT,CASGFNSPLWDRGLGNQPQHF
NA,NA,TRBV7-2,TRBJ2-7,TGTGCCAGCAGCTTAGCTGGTAGTCCCTACGAGCAGTACTTC,CASSLAGSPYEQYF
NA,NA,TRBV7-6,TRBJ2-3,TGTGCCAGCAGCTTAGTTGTGGGGGCGGATACGCAGTATTTT,CASSLVVGADTQYF
NA,NA,TRBV4-3,TRBJ1-2,TGCGCCAGCAGCCATGGGGCTAACTATGGCTACACCTTC,CASSHGANYGYTF
TRBD1,NA,TRBV9,TRBJ1-3,TGTGCCAGCAGCGTAGTCGGGACAGGCCTCTCTGGAAACACCATATATTTT,CASSVVGTGLSGNTIYF
NA,NA,TRBV5-8,TRBJ2-1,TGTGCCAGCAGCTACACGACAACCAGTGGCTCCTACAATGAGCAGTTCTTC,CASSYTTTSGSYNEQFF
NA,NA,TRBV27,TRBJ1-2,TGTGCCAGCAGCACGAGAATGGGGGGCTACACCTTC,CASSTRMGGYTF
TRBD1,NA,TRBV5-6,TRBJ1-3,TGTGCCAGCAGCGCGCCGGGACAGTACTCTGGAAACACCATATATTTT,CASSAPGQYSGNTIYF
NA,NA,TRBV7-8,TRBJ2-2,TGTGCCAGCAGCTTATTCGGTATCGAGGACGGGGAGCTGTTTTTT,CASSLFGIEDGELFF
TRBD1,NA,TRBV2,TRBJ1-3,TGTGCCAGCAGAGAAGGACAGGGGGCACGGAACACCATATATTTT,CASREGQGARNTIYF
NA,NA,TRBV5-4,TRBJ2-1,TGTGCCAGCAGCGGGGAGCCCCTCGGTGAGCAGTTCTTC,CASSGEPLGEQFF
NA,NA,TRBV19,TRBJ1-2,TGTGCCAGTAGTATTTACAGCTATGGCTACACCTTC,CASSIYSYGYTF
NA,NA,TRBV5-6,TRBJ1-4,TGTGCCAGCAGCTTGGGTTCCGAGGGAATCACTGAAAAACTGTTTTTT,CASSLGSEGITEKLFF
NA,few,TRBV19,TRBJ2-3,TGTGCCAGTAGTCGCCGAACTAGTTTGGGCACAGATACGCAGTATTTT,CASSRRTSLGTDTQYF
NA,NA,TRBV6-5,TRBJ1-1,TGTGCCAGCAGCCCAACAGGAAACACTGAAGCTTTCTTT,CASSPTGNTEAFF
TRBD1,once,TRBV10-3,TRBJ1-2,TGTGCCATCAGGACCGGGACAGGCGTCTATGGCTACACCTTC,CAIRTGTGVYGYTF
TRBD1,NA,TRBV7-9,TRBJ1-6,TGTGCCAGCAGCACAGGGACAGATGGTTCACCCCTCCACTTT,CASSTGTDGSPLHF
TRBD1,NA,TRBV6-5,TRBJ2-1,TGTGCCAGCAGCAACGCCGGGACAGGGGTTTATGAGCAGTTCTTC,CASSNAGTGVYEQFF
NA,NA,TRBV6-5,TRBJ1-2,TGTGCCAGCAGTGAACAGGATAACTATGGCTACACCTTC,CASSEQDNYGYTF
NA,NA,TRBV18,TRBJ1-1,TGTGCCAGCTCCCCTTCGGCGACTAACACTGAAGCTTTCTTT,CASSPSATNTEAFF
NA,NA,TRBV27,TRBJ2-5,TGTGCCAGCAGTGCGGGGGACAGGAGGGAGACCCAGTACTTC,CASSAGDRRETQYF
TRBD1,NA,TRBV7-9,TRBJ1-6,TGTGCCAGCAGCTTAGAGCAGGGGGCACGTGTGTCCCTCCACTTT,CASSLEQGARVSLHF
NA,few,TRBV21-1,TRBJ1-1,TGTGCCAGCAGCAATGATCCCGCAGCCCGCCAACCGAACACTGAAGCTTTCTTT,CASSNDPAARQPNTEAFF
NA,NA,TRBV5-1,TRBJ1-2,TGCGCCAGCAGCTTAGACGAGGGCTACACCTTC,CASSLDEGYTF
NA,NA,TRBV9,TRBJ2-7,TGTGCCAGCAGCGTAATGTGGGGGAAGGATGAGCAGTACTTC,CASSVMWGKDEQYF
NA,once,TRBV11-2,TRBJ1-2,TGTGCCAGCAGCTTATCACAGGGTCTACACAATGGCTACACCTTC,CASSLSQGLHNGYTF
NA,NA,TRBV6-1,TRBJ1-5,TGTGCCAGCAGCGAAGGACGCTCTGGGTATCAGCCCCAGCATTTT,CASSEGRSGYQPQHF
NA,once,TRBV7-7,TRBJ2-7,TGTGCCAGCAGCTTGGCCGGCGGCGAGCAGTACTTC,CASSLAGGEQYF
TRBD1,NA,TRBV15,TRBJ1-6,TGTGCCACCAGCAGAGCAGCCGGGACAGCTAATTCACCCCCCCACTTT,CATSRAAGTANSPPHF
NA,NA,TRBV5-4,TRBJ1-1,TGTGCCAGCAGCTTGGCCCTAGGGGACACTGAAGCTTTCTTT,CASSLALGDTEAFF
NA,NA,TRBV6-5,TRBJ2-5,TGTGCCAGCATCAGAGGGGAGACCCAGTACTTC,CASIRGETQYF
NA,NA,TRBV19,TRBJ1-6,TGTGCCAGTAGTACGCTGGGAGGGGCCGATAATTCACCCCTCCACTTT,CASSTLGGADNSPLHF
NA,NA,TRBV18,TRBJ1-1,TGTGCCAGCTCCTCCCTGGACAGCCGTGAAGCTTTCTTT,CASSSLDSREAFF
NA,NA,TRBV27,TRBJ2-3,TGTGCCAGCAGTTTATCGCTCGGGGGTTATACGCAGTATTTT,CASSLSLGGYTQYF
NA,NA,TRBV5-1,TRBJ2-1,TGCGCCAGCAGCTTGGCCGTAGATAGAAATGAGCAGTTCTTC,CASSLAVDRNEQFF
NA,NA,TRBV6-5,TRBJ2-5,TGTGCCAGCAGTTCTCCTAGATCTCGAGAGACCCAGTACTTC,CASSSPRSRETQYF